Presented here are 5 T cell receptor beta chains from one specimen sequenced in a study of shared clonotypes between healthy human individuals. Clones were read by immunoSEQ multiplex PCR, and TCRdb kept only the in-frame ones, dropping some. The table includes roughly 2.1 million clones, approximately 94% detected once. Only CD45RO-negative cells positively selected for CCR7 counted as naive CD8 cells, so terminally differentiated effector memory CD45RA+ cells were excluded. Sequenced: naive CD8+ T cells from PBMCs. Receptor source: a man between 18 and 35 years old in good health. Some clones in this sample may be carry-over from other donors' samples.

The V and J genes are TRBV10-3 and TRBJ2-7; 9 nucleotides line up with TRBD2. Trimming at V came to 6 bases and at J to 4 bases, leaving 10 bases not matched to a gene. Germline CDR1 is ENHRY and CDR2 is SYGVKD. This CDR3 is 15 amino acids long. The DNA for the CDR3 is TGTGCCATCAGGGCTGGGGCGGGAGGGGTATACGAGCAGTACTTC. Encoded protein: CAIRAGAGGVYEQYF.

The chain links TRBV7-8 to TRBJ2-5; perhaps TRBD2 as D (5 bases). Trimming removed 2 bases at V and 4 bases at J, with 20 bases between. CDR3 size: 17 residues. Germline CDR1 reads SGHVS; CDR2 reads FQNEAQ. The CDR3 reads CASSLFGPRGPPETQYF. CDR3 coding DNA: TGTGCCAGCAGCTTATTCGGCCCCCGGGGTCCCCCAGAGACCCAGTACTTC.

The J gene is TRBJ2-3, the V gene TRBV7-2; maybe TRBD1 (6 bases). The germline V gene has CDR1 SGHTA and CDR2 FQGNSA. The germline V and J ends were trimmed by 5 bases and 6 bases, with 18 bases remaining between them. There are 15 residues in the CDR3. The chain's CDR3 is CASSEEADSWDTQYF. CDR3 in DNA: TGTGCCAGCAGCGAGGAGGCGGACAGTTGGGATACGCAGTATTTT.

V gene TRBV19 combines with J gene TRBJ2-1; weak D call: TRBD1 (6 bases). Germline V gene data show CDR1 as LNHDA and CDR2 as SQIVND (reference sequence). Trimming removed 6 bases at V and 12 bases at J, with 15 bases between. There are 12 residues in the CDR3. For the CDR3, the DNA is TGTGCCAGTAGGGACCTGGGCAGGGGGCAGTTCTTC. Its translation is CASRDLGRGQFF.

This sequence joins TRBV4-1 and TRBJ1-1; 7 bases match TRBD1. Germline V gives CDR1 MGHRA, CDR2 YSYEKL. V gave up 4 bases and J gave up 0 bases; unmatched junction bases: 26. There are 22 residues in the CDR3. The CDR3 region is CASSLGGRLKSGTSRMNTEAFF. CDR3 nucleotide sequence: TGCGCCAGCAGCCTAGGGGGCAGGCTCAAATCTGGGACCTCTAGAATGAACACTGAAGCTTTCTTT.